Each of the 14 T cell receptor beta chains below was sequenced from the same sample in a study of tumor and adjacent non-tumor tissue in lung cancer. RNA was extracted from bulk tissue without any cell sorting. Three rounds of nested PCR, following a modified ARM-PCR protocol, produced the TCRbeta library. TCRdb reanalysed the multiplex PCR reads using MiXCR and keeps one entry per CDR3 protein. Counted here are 75,000 to 95,000 distinct CDR3 sequences, over 60% occurring once; the ten biggest clones make up around 9.5%. Sequenced sample: lung tumor tissue. Receptors were obtained from a woman aged 40 to 55 with non-small cell lung cancer.

Notes on this clonotype: This CDR3 is missing its conserved last phenylalanine or tryptophan, likely due to a read error. The chain employs TRBV29-1 and TRBJ2-1; no firm D call. The germline V gene has CDR1 SQVTM and CDR2 ANQGSEA. This CDR3 contains 16 residues. The ends were cut back, 1 base at V and 12 bases at J, with 25 bases in the middle. CDR3 amino acids: CSVEAPKRESYYVQFL. The CDR3 DNA sequence: TGCAGCGTTGAAGCCCCCAAGCGAGAGTCCTACTATGTGCAGTTCTTA.

This clonotype was counted between two and nine times. This may arise from a read error, as a much more abundant clone is one base away. V gene TRBV12-5 combines with J gene TRBJ2-3; D ambiguous. V lost 3 bases and J lost 2, with 9 bases in between. Germline CDR1 and CDR2: LGHNT and FRNRAP. This CDR3 comprises 14 residues. The CDR3 spells CASGLMADTDTQYF. In nucleotides, the CDR3 is TGTGCTAGTGGTTTAATGGCGGACACAGATACGCAGTATTTT.

Details on this clonotype: A much larger clonotype is one base distant, so this may be a read error. CDR3 coding DNA: TGTGCCTGGAGGAGCGTCACGAGCGTCAGGGGCTACACCTTC. Residues: CAWRSVTSVRGYTF. This rearrangement joins TRBV30 to TRBJ1-2; D gene uncertain. The V gene's germline CDR1 is GTSNPN and CDR2 SVGIG (reference sequence). This CDR3 is built from 14 residues. Trimming removed 3 bases from V and 8 bases from J, with 19 bases in between. Supplemented by reference TRBV30 and TRBJ1-2, the full variable domain reads SQTIHQWPATLVQPVGSPLSLECTVEGTSNPNLYWYRQAAGRGLQLLFYSVGIGQISSEVPQNLSASRPQDRQFILSSKKLLLSDSGFYLCAWRSVTSVRGYTFGSGTRLTVV.

The chain joins TRBV6-6 to TRBJ2-7; either TRBD1 or TRBD2 may supply D (5 bases each). Germline-derived CDR1 and CDR2 are MNHNY and SVGAGI (reference sequence). The CDR3 has 14 residues. CDR3 in amino acids: CVNRPRDGHYEQYF. DNA of the CDR3: TGTGTCAACAGACCCAGGGACGGGCACTACGAGCAGTACTTC.

Concerning this clonotype itself: The germline gene is not matched at one end of the junction; a read error may be the cause. The chain has TRBV4-2 and TRBJ1-2; D uncertain. Germline CDR1 is LGHNA and CDR2 is YNFKEQ. This CDR3 has 14 amino acids. The CDR3 DNA follows: TGTGTCAGCAGCCAGGATCTTTCCGGTGATGGCTACACCTTC. Translating gives CVSSQDLSGDGYTF.

Note on this clonotype: The conserved closing phenylalanine or tryptophan is absent in this CDR3, likely reflecting a read error. The chain recombines TRBV29-1 with TRBJ1-5; TRBD1 aligns across 7 bases. This CDR3 spans 13 amino acids. CDR1 SQVTM and CDR2 ANQGSEA come from the germline V gene. The CDR3, as DNA: TGCAGTGTTTTAGAACAGGGGAATCAGCCCCAGCATTCT. The encoded protein is CSVLEQGNQPQHS.

Details on this clonotype: This may come from a read error, since a much larger clone is one base off. The rearrangement joins TRBV9 to TRBJ2-7; 8 nucleotides line up with TRBD2. Germline CDR1 SGDLS, CDR2 YYNGEE. This CDR3 has 15 residues. V shed 5 bases, J shed 6 bases, and the junction held 13 bases outside the gene matches. The CDR3 spells CASRPPGLVASEQYF. In nucleotides, the CDR3 is TGTGCCAGCAGGCCCCCGGGACTAGTGGCGAGCGAGCAGTACTTC.

On this clonotype: An end of the junction does not agree with germline; a read error may underlie this. The rearrangement uses TRBV6-6 and TRBJ1-2, with 7 nucleotides matching TRBD1. The length of the CDR3 is 12 residues. The V gene's germline CDR1 is MNHNY and CDR2 SVGAGI (reference sequence). CDR3 nucleotides: TGTGCCAGCTGCGGGACAGAGTATGGCTACAACTTC. Its protein product is CASCGTEYGYNF.

On this clonotype itself: A much more abundant neighbour one base away suggests this may be a read error. Likely a read error: the CDR3 ends without its conserved phenylalanine or tryptophan. The rearrangement joins TRBV28 to TRBJ2-2; no clear D. Germline values: CDR1 MDHEN, CDR2 SYDVKM. V lost 7 bases and J 0 bases, leaving 9 bases between the germline ends. The CDR3 consists of 14 residues. For the CDR3, the DNA is TGTGCCAGCATGGAACGGACGAACACCGGGGAGCTGTTTTCT. It translates to CASMERTNTGELFS.

Comments on this clonotype: A much larger clone is a single base away; this may be a read error. V is TRBV30 and J is TRBJ2-7, with D perhaps given as TRBD1 or TRBD2 (5 bases each). V gave up 2 bases and J gave up 0 bases, with 17 bases separating them. Germline values: CDR1 GTSNPN, CDR2 SVGIG (reference sequence). This CDR3 has 16 residues. The chain's CDR3 is CAWSLLSGRGSYEQYF. The CDR3 DNA sequence: TGTGCCTGGAGTCTTTTATCGGGACGCGGCTCCTACGAGCAGTACTTC.

Comments on this clonotype: A read error may be the cause here, since a much bigger clone is one base away. The chain links TRBV20-1 to TRBJ2-2; D is unclear. The CDR3 has 14 amino acids. In germline, CDR1 is DFQATT, CDR2 SNEGSKA (reference sequence). Trimming pared 4 bases from V and 2 bases from J, leaving 11 bases between. The DNA of the CDR3 is TGCAGTGCTACCCCCCTGGGAAACACCGGGGAGCTGTTTTTT. Protein product: CSATPLGNTGELFF.

V gene TRBV20-1 combines with J gene TRBJ2-1; 9 nucleotides align to TRBD2. Trimming at V came to 8 bases and at J to 7 bases, leaving 12 bases not matched to a gene. The germline gives CDR1 DFQATT, CDR2 SNEGSKA (reference sequence). There are 14 residues in the CDR3. This chain's CDR3 is CSTTASGAGNEQFF. The CDR3, as DNA: TGCAGTACCACGGCTAGCGGGGCTGGTAATGAGCAGTTCTTC.

Turning to this clonotype: A read error may account for a junction end that differs from germline. The DNA for the CDR3 is TGCGTCAGCAGCTCCGGGACGCAGGGCGAGCAGTACTTC. This codes for CVSSSGTQGEQYF. The V call is TRBV5-1, the J call TRBJ2-7; D is tentatively TRBD1 or TRBD2 (5 bases each). The CDR3 loop spans 13 amino acids. Germline V gives CDR1 SGHRS, CDR2 YFSETQ.

About this clonotype itself: The germline gene is not matched at one end of the junction; a read error may be the cause. The chain links TRBV6-1 to TRBJ2-5, with TRBD2 identical over 15 bases. CDR3 length equals 17 residues. Germline-derived CDR1 and CDR2 are MNHNS and SASEGT. The CDR3, as DNA: TGTGCCATCAGTGAAGGGACTAGCGGGAGGATCCAAGAGACCCAGTACTTC. It translates to CAISEGTSGRIQETQYF.